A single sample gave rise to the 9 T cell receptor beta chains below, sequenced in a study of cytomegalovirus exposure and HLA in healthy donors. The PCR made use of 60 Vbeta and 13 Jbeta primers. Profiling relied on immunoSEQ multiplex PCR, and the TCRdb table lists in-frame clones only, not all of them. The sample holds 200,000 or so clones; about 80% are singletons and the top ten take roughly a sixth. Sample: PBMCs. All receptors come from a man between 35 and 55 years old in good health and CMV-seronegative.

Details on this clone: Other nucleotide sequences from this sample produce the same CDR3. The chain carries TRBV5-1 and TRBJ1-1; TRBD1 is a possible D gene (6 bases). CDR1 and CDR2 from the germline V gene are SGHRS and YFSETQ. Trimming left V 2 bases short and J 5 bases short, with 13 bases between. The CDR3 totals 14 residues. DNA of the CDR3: TGCGCCAGCAGCTTAGGGGGGGTAGGTACTGAAGCTTTCTTT. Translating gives CASSLGGVGTEAFF.

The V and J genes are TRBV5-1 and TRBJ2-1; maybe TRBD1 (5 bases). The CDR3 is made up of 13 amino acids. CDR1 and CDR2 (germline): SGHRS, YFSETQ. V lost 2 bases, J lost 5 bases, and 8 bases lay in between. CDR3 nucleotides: TGCGCCAGCAGCTTAGGGGAAAACAATGAGCAGTTCTTC. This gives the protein CASSLGENNEQFF.

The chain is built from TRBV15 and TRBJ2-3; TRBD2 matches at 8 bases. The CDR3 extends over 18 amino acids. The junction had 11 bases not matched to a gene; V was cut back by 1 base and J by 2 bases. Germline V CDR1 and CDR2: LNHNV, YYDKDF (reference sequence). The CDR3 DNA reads TGTGCCACCAGCAGAGTTCCTCGGGGTAGCGGGACCACAGATACGCAGTATTTT. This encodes CATSRVPRGSGTTDTQYF.

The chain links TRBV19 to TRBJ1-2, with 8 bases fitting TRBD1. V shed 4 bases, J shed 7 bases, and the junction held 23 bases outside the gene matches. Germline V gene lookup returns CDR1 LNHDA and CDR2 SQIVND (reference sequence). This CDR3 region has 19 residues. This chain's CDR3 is CASSTRDRGGDQGVFGYTF. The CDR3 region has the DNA TGTGCCAGTAGTACCAGAGACAGGGGAGGGGACCAAGGAGTGTTTGGCTACACCTTC.

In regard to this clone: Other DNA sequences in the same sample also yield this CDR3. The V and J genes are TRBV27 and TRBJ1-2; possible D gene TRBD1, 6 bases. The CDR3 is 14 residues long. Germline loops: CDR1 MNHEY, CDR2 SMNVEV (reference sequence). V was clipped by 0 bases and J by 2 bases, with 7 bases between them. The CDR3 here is CASSLSGANYGYTF. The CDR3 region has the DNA TGTGCCAGCAGTTTATCGGGGGCGAACTATGGCTACACCTTC.

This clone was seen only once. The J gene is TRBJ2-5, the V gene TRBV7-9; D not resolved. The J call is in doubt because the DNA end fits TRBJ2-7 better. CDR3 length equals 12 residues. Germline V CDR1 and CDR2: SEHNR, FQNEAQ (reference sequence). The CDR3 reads CASSPANLEQYF. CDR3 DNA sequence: TGTGCCAGCAGCCCCGCTAATCTCGAGCAGTACTTC.

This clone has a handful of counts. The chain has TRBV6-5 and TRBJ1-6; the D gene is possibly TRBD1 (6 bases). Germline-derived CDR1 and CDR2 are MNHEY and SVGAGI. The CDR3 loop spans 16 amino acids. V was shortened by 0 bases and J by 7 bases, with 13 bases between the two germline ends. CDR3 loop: CASSYSDRPGNSPLHF. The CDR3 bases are TGTGCCAGCAGTTACTCCGACAGGCCAGGGAATTCACCCCTCCACTTT.

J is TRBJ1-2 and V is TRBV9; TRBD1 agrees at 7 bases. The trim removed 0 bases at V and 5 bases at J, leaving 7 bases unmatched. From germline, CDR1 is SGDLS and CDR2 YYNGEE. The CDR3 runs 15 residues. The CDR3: CASSVDHRDSYGYTF. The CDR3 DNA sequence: TGTGCCAGCAGCGTAGATCACCGGGACAGTTATGGCTACACCTTC.

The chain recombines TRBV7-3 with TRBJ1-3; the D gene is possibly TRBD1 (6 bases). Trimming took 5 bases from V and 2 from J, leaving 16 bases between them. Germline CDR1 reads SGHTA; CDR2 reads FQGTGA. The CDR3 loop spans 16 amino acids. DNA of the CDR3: TGTGCCAGCAGCGCCGCAGGGGCAGGGACTGGAAACACCATATATTTT. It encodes CASSAAGAGTGNTIYF.